This TCR beta chain was recovered during a study of control samples from healthy donors and cancer patients. TCRdb's copy holds only in-frame clones and misses some; the assay was immunoSEQ multiplex PCR. The sample shows 350,000 to 450,000 clones, 90% of them seen only once. This TCR came from a man aged 40-55 years with head and neck cancer. The sequencing sample was made of PBMCs.

CDR3 coding DNA: TGTGCCAGCAGCCCGGACTACAGGGGACTTATGAACACTGAAGCTTTCTTT. Translating gives CASSPDYRGLMNTEAFF. The chain is built from TRBV13 and TRBJ1-1; 7 nucleotides line up with TRBD1. This CDR3 spans 17 amino acids. Germline values: CDR1 PRHDT, CDR2 FYEKMQ (reference sequence). Trimming took 5 bases from V and 0 from J; bases not matched to a gene: 12.